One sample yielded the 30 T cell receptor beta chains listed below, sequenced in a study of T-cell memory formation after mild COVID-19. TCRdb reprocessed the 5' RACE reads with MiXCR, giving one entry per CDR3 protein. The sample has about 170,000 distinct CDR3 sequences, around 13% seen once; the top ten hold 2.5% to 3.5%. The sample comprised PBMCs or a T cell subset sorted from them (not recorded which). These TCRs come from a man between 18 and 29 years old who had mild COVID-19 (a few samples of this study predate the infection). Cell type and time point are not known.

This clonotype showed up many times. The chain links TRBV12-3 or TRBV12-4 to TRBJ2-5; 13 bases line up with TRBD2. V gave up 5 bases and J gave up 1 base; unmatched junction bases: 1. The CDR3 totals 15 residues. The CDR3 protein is CASSRTSGGQETQYF. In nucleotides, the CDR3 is TGTGCCAGCAGTCGGACTAGCGGGGGCCAAGAGACCCAGTACTTC.

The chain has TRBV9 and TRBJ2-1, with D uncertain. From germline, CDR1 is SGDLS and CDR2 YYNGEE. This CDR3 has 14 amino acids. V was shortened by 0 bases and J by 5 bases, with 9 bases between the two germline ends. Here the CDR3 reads CASSVATDNNEQFF. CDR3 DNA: TGTGCCAGCAGCGTAGCTACGGATAACAATGAGCAGTTCTTC.

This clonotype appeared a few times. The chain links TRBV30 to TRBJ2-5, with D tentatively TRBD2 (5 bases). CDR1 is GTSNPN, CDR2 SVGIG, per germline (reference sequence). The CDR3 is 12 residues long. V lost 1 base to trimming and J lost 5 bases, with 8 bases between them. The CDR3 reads CAWSGPGETQYF. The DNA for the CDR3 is TGTGCCTGGAGTGGACCGGGGGAGACCCAGTACTTC. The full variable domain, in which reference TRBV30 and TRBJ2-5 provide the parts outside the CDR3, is SQTIHQWPATLVQPVGSPLSLECTVEGTSNPNLYWYRQAAGRGLQLLFYSVGIGQISSEVPQNLSASRPQDRQFILSSKKLLLSDSGFYLCAWSGPGETQYFGPGTRLLVL.

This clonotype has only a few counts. The CDR3 here is CASSPPGADTQYF. The CDR3 DNA is TGTGCCAGCTCACCACCAGGGGCAGATACGCAGTATTTT. The V call is TRBV18, the J call TRBJ2-3, with D possibly being TRBD1 (5 bases). Deletions cut 0 bases from V and 4 bases from J, with 5 bases between. Germline V CDR1 and CDR2: KGHSH, LQKENI. The CDR3 runs to 13 residues. Drawing the rest from reference TRBV18 and TRBJ2-3, the complete variable domain is NAGVMQNPRHLVRRRGQEARLRCSPMKGHSHVYWYRQLPEEGLKFMVYLQKENIIDESGMPKERFSAEFPKEGPSILRIQQVVRGDSAAYFCASSPPGADTQYFGPGTRLTVL.

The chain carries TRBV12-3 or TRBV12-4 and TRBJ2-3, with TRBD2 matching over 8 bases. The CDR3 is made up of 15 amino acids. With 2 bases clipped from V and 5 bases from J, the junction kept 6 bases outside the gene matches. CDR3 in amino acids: CASSLRGAGGDTQYF. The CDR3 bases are TGTGCCAGCAGTTTACGGGGGGCGGGGGGAGATACGCAGTATTTT.

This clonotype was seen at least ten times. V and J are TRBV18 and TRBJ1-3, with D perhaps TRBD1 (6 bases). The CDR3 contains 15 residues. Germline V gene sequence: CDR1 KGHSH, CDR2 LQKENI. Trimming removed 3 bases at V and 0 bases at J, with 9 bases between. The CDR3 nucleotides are TGTGCCAGCTCACCTGAACAGGGCTCTGGAAACACCATATATTTT. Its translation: CASSPEQGSGNTIYF.

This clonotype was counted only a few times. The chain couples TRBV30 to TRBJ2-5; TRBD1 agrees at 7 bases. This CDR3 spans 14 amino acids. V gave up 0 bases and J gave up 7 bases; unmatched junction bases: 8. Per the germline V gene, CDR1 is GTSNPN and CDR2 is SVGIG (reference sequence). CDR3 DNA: TGTGCCTGGAGTGTCGGGACAGCCCTAAGGACCCAGTACTTC. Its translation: CAWSVGTALRTQYF.

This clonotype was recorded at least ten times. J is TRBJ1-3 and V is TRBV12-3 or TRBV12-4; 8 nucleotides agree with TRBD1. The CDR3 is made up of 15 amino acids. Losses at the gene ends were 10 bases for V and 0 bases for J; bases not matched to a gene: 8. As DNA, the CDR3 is TGTGCCACCATTAGGACAGGGACCTCTGGAAACACCATATATTTT. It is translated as CATIRTGTSGNTIYF.

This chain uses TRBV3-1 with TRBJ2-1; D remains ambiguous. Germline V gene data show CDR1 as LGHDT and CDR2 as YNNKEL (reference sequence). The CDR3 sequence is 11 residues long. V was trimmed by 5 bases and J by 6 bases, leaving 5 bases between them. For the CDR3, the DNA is TGTGCCAGCAGCAACTTCAATGAGCAGTTCTTC. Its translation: CASSNFNEQFF.

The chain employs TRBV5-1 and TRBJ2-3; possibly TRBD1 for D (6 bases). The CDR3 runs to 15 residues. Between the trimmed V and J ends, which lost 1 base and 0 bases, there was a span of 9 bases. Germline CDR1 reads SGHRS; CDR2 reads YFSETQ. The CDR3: CASSLLGTSTDTQYF. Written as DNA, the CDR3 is TGCGCCAGCAGCTTGCTAGGGACAAGCACAGATACGCAGTATTTT.

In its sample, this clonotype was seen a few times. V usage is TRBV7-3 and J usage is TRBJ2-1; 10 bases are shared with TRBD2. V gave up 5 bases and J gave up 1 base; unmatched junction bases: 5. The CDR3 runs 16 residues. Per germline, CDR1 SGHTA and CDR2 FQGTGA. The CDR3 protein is CASSASGGASYNEQFF. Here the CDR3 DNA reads TGTGCCAGCAGCGCCAGCGGGGGGGCATCCTACAATGAGCAGTTCTTC.

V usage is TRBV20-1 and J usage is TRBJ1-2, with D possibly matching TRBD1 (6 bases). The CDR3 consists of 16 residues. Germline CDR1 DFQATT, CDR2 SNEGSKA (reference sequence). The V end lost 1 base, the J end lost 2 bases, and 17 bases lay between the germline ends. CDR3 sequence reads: CSARGWQAGANYGYTF. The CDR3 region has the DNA TGCAGTGCTAGAGGATGGCAAGCGGGGGCCAACTATGGCTACACCTTC.

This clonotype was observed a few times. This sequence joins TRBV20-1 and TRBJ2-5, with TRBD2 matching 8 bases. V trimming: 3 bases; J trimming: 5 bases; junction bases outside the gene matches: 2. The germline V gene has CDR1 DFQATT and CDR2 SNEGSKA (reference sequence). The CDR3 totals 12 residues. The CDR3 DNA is TGCAGTGCTAGTCCGGGGGGGGAGACCCAGTACTTC. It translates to CSASPGGETQYF.

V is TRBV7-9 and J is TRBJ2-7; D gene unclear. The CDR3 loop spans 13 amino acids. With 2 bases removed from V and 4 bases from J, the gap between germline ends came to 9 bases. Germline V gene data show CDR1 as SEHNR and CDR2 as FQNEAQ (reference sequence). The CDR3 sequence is CASSLFSGYEQYV. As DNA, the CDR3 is TGTGCCAGCAGCTTATTTTCCGGGTACGAGCAGTACGTC.

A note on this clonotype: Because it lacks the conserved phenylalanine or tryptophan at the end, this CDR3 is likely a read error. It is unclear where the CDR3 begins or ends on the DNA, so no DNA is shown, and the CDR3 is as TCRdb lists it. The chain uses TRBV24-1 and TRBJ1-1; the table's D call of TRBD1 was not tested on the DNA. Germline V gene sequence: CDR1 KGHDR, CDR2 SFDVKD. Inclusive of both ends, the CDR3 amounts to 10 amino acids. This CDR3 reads CATSDFGTGV.

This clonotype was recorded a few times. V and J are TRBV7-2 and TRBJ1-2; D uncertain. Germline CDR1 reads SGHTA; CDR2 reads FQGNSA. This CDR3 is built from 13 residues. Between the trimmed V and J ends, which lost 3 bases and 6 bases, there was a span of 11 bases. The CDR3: CASSLFGVDGYTF. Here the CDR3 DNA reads TGTGCCAGCAGCTTGTTCGGGGTAGATGGCTACACCTTC.

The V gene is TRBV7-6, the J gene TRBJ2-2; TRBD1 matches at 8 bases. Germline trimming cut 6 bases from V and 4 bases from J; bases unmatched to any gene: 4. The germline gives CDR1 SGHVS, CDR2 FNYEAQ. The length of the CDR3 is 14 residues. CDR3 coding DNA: TGTGCCAGCAGGCTCGGACAGGGCACCGGGGAGCTGTTTTTT. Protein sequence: CASRLGQGTGELFF.

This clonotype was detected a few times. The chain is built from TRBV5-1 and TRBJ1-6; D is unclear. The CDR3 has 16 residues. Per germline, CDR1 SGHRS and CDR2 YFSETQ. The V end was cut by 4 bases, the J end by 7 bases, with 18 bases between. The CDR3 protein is CASSQTPGAINSPLHF. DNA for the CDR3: TGCGCCAGCAGCCAAACCCCCGGAGCTATCAATTCACCCCTCCACTTT.

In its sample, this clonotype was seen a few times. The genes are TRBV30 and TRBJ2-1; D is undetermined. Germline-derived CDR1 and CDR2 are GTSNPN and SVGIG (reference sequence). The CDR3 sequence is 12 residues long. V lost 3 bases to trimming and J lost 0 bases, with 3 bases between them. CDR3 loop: CAWRISYNEQFF. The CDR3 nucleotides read TGTGCCTGGAGGATCTCCTACAATGAGCAGTTCTTC.

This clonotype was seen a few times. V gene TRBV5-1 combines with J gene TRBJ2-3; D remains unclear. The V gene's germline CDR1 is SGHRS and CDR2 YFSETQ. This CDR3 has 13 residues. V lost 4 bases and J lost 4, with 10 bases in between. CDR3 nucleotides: TGCGCCAGCAGCACGCGTCCGTCAGATACGCAGTATTTT. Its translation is CASSTRPSDTQYF.

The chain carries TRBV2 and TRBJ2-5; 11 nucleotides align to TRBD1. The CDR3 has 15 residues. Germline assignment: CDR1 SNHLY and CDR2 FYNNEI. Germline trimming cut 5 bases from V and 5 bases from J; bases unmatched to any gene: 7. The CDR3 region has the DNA TGTGCCAGCAGTAACCGGGACAGGGGGGTTGAGACCCAGTACTTC. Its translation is CASSNRDRGVETQYF.

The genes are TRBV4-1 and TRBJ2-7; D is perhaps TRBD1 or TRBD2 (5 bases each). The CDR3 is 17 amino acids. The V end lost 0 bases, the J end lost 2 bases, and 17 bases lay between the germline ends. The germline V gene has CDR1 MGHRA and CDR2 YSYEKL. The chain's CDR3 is CASSQDAGAGPAYEQYF. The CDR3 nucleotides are TGCGCCAGCAGCCAAGACGCCGGGGCCGGTCCCGCCTACGAGCAGTACTTC.

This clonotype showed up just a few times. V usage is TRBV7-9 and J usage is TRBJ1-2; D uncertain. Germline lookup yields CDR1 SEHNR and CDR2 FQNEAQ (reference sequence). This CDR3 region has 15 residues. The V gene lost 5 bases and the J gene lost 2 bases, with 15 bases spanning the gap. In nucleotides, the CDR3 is TGTGCCAGCAGCAGCAGGTCCTTCGAGAACTATGGCTACACCTTC. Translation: CASSSRSFENYGYTF.

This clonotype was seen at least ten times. The chain's CDR3 is CASSIGNSGNTIYF. In DNA, the CDR3 is TGTGCCAGTAGTATCGGGAACTCTGGAAACACCATATATTTT. The chain employs TRBV19 and TRBJ1-3, with unresolved D. Germline CDR1 is LNHDA and CDR2 is SQIVND (reference sequence). Trimming took off 3 bases at V and 0 bases at J, with 6 bases between the two ends. The CDR3 is made up of 14 amino acids. Full variable domain (remainder filled in from reference TRBV19 and TRBJ1-3): DGGITQSPKYLFRKEGQNVTLSCEQNLNHDAMYWYRQDPGQGLRLIYYSQIVNDFQKGDIAEGYSVSREKKESFPLTVTSAQKNPTAFYLCASSIGNSGNTIYFGEGSWLTVV.

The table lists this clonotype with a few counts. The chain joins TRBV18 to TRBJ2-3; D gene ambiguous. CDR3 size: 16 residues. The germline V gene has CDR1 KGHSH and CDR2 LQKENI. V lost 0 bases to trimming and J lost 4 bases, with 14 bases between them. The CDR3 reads CASSPPKGSSPDTQYF. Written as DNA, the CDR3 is TGTGCCAGCTCACCACCGAAGGGATCCAGCCCAGATACGCAGTATTTT.

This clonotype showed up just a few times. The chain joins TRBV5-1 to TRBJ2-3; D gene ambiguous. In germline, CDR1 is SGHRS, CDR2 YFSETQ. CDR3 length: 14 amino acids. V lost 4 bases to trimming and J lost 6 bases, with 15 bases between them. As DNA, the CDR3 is TGCGCCAGCAGCCGGCGTTGGCTTCTGGATACGCAGTATTTT. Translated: CASSRRWLLDTQYF.

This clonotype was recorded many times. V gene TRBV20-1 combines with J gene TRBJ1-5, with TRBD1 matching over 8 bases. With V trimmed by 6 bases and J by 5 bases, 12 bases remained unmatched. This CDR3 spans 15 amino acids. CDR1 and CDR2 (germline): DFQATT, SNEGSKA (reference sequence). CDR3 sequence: CSAETAGTGDQPQHF. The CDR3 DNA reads TGCAGTGCCGAGACCGCCGGGACAGGAGATCAGCCCCAGCATTTT.

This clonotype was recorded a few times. The CDR3 loop is CSGLAGATDTQYF. CDR3 DNA: TGCAGTGGTCTAGCGGGGGCCACAGATACGCAGTATTTT. The chain has TRBV20-1 and TRBJ2-3; TRBD2 aligns across 10 bases. The length of the CDR3 is 13 residues. V shed 7 bases and J 2 bases; nucleotides not matched to a gene: 3. The germline V gene encodes CDR1 DFQATT and CDR2 SNEGSKA (reference sequence).

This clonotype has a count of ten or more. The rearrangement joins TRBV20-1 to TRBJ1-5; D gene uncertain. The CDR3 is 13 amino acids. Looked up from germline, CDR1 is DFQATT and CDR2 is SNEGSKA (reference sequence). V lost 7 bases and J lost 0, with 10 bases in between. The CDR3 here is CSVSPGSNQPQHF. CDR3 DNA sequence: TGCAGTGTATCCCCGGGTAGCAATCAGCCCCAGCATTTT.

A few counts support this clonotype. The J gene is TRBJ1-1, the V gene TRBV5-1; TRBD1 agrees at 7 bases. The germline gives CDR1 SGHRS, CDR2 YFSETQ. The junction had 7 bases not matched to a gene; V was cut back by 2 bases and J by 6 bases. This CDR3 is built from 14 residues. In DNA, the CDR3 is TGCGCCAGCAGCTTACAGGGGCGGGACTCTGAAGCTTTCTTT. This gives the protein CASSLQGRDSEAFF.